The present T cell receptor beta chain was sequenced within a study of T cells in Graves' hyperthyroidism and ophthalmopathy (dated 2019 in TCRdb). Background on the whole study: Peripheral blood was sampled at the time of initial diagnosis, prior to any treatment. To identify distinguishing TCR V-J signatures, a discovery cohort of around 100 patients was used, comprising 40 to 45 with Graves' ophthalmopathy and 57 with stable Graves' hyperthyroidism. Prospective prediction of ophthalmopathy was tested in an independent validation cohort of about 19 hyperthyroidism patients and 15 to 17 patients who later progressed to ophthalmopathy. The roughly 91 discovery patients were randomly divided into training and test sets at a 7:3 ratio. The study also compared thyroid tissue and blood T-cell repertoires from several Graves' hyperthyroidism patients. Following sampling, methimazole starting at 30 mg daily was given to hyperthyroidism patients, and high-dose intravenous methylprednisolone was given to ophthalmopathy patients. The paper describes TCR Vbeta CDR3 sequencing of more than 120 peripheral blood samples, made up of about 41 ophthalmopathy patients, roughly 75 hyperthyroidism patients and approximately 17 progressor patients. The investigation overall reported the following: A 13 V-J signature model separated ophthalmopathy from stable hyperthyroidism, with around 91% sensitivity and 81% to 82% specificity in cross-validation and 80%/75% in testing. No statistical method was used to fix the sample size in advance, and group allocation was not hidden from the investigators. Most expanded thyroid clonotypes (frequency above 0.001) were also detected in blood, a finding suggesting that blood repertoires may reflect thyroid immune responses. In validation, progression to ophthalmopathy was predicted by the model with roughly 69% sensitivity and 72% to 85% specificity, a median of roughly six months before onset.

A patient counted as having stable Graves' hyperthyroidism if no progression to ophthalmopathy occurred over 18 months of follow-up. The hyperthyroidism patients were between 18 and 65 years old and newly diagnosed, with a disease duration of less than 2 months. The study excluded patients with uncontrolled infections, other autoimmune diseases, pregnancy or lactation. Diagnoses were based on clinical symptoms, serum thyroxine and TRAb, thyroid ultrasound and orbital computed tomography. PBMCs were isolated from approximately 10 ml of fresh peripheral blood by Ficoll-Paque density gradient centrifugation. Trizol reagent was used to extract total RNA, and RNA quality was then checked on an Agilent 2100 Bioanalyzer. This clonotype occurred many times. Its antigen has not been determined. There are no base qualities to consult, and no much larger clone falls within one base. Amplification of TCR beta CDR3 regions was carried out from RNA transcripts. A first-round RT-PCR of the TCR CDR3 used the HTBI primer set with the Qiagen OneStep RT-PCR kit. A second multiplex PCR round built the libraries, followed by size selection and purification. The libraries were sequenced on an Illumina HiSeq2000 using paired-end 100 bp reads. The source study handled its data this way. SOAPnuke was used to process the raw data, removing reads that contained adapters or uncalled bases, had a mean Phred below 15, or lacked an exact match to the constant primer or identifier. COPE v1.2.5 was used to merge high-quality paired reads, and clonotypes were defined as unique nucleotide sequences. MiTCR v1.1 was used to align clonotypes to the IMGT TRBV, TRBD and TRBJ reference segments. Analysis was restricted to V-J combinations with a frequency above 0.0001, which covered roughly 99% of repertoires. A TCS score was defined as the ratio of F50 (clonal expansion) to E x V (chaos), with BLOSUM62-based TCRdist applied between CDR3 peptides within each V-J. Welch's t-statistics and random forest reduced 500 to 650 V-J features to under 15, which were used in a naive Bayes classifier (R e1071). TCRdb cleaned the public reads at Q25 with fastp, built clones with MiXCR and kept in-frame beta chains. CDR3 protein duplicates are merged, each entry listing the most common genes and DNA. The V and J calls here are based on TCRdb, not the publication. Counted in this sample were hundreds of thousands of distinct CDR3 sequences; approximately 13% of them appeared once. The ten largest clones take up 9.2% of the sample.

The germline V gene (reference sequence) supplies CDR1 SEHNR and CDR2 FQNEAQ. The CDR3 measures 14 amino acids from cysteine to phenylalanine. Of all the DNA, just the CDR3 is kept, 42 bases in frame from base 1. The junction shows trimming of 5 bases on V and 3 bases on J, plus 13 bases between the germline ends. The sequence was collected from a woman under 30 with Graves' hyperthyroidism. The sample was blood. The chain joins TRBV7-9 to TRBJ1-1; a tentative D call is TRBD1 (5 bases match). The CDR3 corresponds to CASSPIMGDTEAFF. The nucleotide sequence reads TGTGCCAGCAGCCCAATCATGGGGGACACTGAAGCTTTCTTT.